This T cell receptor beta chain was recovered during a study of shared clonotypes between healthy human individuals. All of the donors resided in Nashville, Tennessee, and each was a Caucasian adult. The authors divided CD4+ cells into CD45RA+ naive and CD45RA-negative memory subsets. Only in-frame clones appear in the TCRdb table, and some are missing; sequencing was by immunoSEQ multiplex PCR. The sample records about 530,000 clones, about 96% being singletons. From germline, CDR1 is SGHRS and CDR2 YFSETQ. Deletions cut 1 base from V and 0 bases from J, with 9 bases between. This CDR3 has 15 amino acids.

Sequencing input: naive CD4+ T cells sorted from blood. Subset described: CD45RA+ positively selected. This sequence originates from a woman in her 30s in good health. This chain links TRBV5-1 with TRBJ2-3; D perhaps matches TRBD2 (5 bases). This CDR3 reads CASSLTSSSTDTQYF. The DNA for the CDR3 is TGCGCCAGCAGCTTGACTAGTTCTAGCACAGATACGCAGTATTTT. The whole variable domain, filled in from reference TRBV5-1 and TRBJ2-3, reads KAGVTQTPRYLIKTRGQQVTLSCSPISGHRSVSWYQQTPGQGLQFLFEYFSETQRNKGNFPGRFSGRQFSNSRSEMNVSTLELGDSALYLCASSLTSSSTDTQYFGPGTRLTVL.